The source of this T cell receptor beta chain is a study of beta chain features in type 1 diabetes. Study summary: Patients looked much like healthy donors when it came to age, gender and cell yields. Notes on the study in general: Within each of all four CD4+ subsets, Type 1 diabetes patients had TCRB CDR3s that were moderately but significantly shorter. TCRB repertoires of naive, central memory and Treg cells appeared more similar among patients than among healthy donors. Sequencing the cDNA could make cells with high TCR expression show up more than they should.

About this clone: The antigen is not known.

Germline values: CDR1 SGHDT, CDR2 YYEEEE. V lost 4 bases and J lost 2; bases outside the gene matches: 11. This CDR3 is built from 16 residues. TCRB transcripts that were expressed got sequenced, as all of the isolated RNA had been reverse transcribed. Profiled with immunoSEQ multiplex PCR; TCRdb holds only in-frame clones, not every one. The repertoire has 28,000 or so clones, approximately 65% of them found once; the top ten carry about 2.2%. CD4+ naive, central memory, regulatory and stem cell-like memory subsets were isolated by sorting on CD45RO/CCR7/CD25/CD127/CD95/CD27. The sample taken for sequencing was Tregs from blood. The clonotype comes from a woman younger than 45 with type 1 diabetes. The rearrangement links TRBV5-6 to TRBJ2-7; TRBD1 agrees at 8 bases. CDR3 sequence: CASSKVPGQVPYEQYF. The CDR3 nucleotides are TGTGCCAGCAGCAAGGTTCCGGGACAGGTCCCCTACGAGCAGTACTTC.